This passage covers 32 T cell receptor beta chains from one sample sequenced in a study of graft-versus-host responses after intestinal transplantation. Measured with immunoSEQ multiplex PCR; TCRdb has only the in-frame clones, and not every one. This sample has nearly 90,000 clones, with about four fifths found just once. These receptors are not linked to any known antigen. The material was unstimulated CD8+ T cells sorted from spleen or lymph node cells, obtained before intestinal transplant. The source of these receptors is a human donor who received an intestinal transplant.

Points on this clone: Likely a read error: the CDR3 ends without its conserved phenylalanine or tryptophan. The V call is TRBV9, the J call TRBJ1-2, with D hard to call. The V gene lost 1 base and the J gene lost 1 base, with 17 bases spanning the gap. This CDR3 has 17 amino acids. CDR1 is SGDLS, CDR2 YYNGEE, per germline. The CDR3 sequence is CASSVSVLGGLNYGYTL. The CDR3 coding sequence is TGTGCCAGCAGCGTATCGGTGCTGGGAGGGCTTAACTATGGCTACACCCTC.

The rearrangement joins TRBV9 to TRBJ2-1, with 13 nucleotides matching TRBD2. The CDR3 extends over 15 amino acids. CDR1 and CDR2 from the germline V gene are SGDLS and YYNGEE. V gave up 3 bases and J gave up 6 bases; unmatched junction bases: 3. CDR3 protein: CASSATSGRANEQFF. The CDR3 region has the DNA TGTGCCAGCAGCGCTACTAGCGGGAGGGCCAATGAGCAGTTCTTC.

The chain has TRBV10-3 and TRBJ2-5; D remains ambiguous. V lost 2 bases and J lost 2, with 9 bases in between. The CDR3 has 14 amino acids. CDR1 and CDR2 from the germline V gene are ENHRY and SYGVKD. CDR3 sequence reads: CAISEATVQETQYF. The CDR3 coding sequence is TGTGCCATCAGTGAGGCTACGGTACAAGAGACCCAGTACTTC.

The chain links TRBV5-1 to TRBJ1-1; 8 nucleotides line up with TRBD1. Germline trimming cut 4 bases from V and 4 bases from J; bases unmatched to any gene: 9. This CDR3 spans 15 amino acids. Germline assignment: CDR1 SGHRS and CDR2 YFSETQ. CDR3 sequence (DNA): TGCGCCAGCAGCGCAGGACAGGGCGAGGGCACTGAAGCTTTCTTT. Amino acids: CASSAGQGEGTEAFF.

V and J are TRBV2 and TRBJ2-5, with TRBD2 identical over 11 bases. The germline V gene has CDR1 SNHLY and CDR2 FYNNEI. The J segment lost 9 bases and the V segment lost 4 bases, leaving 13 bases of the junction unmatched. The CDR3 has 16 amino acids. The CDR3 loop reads CASSVGASGGFGAQYF. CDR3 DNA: TGTGCCAGCAGTGTAGGGGCTAGCGGGGGGTTCGGGGCCCAGTACTTC.

Written as DNA, the CDR3 is TGTGCCAGCAGCTTGGTTCGACAGTCTGGAAACACCATATATTTT. Translated: CASSLVRQSGNTIYF. The V call is TRBV5-6, the J call TRBJ1-3; D may be TRBD1 (5 bases). This CDR3 is built from 15 residues. CDR1 and CDR2 from the germline V gene are SGHDT and YYEEEE. V was trimmed by 0 bases and J by 1 base, leaving 8 bases between them.

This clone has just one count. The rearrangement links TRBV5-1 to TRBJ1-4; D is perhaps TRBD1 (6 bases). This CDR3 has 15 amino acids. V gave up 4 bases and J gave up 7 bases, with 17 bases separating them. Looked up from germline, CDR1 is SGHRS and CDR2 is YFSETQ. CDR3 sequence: CASSLLGGAGEKLFF. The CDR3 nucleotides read TGCGCCAGCAGCCTGTTGGGGGGCGCGGGTGAAAAACTGTTTTTT.

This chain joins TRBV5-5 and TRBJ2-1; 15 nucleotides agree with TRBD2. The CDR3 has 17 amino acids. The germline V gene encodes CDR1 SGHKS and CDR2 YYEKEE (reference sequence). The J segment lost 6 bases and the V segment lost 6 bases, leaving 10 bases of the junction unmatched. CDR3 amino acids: CASIKGLAGGPSNEQFF. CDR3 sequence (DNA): TGTGCCAGCATCAAAGGACTAGCGGGGGGGCCCAGCAATGAGCAGTTCTTC.

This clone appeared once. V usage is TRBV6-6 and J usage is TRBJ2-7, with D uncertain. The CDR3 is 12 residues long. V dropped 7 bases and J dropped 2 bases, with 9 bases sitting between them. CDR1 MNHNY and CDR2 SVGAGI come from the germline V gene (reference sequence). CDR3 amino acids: CASTNGPYEQYF. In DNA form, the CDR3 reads TGTGCCAGCACCAACGGACCCTACGAGCAGTACTTC.

CDR3 nucleotide sequence: TGCAGCGTTGAAGGACAGGGTACAAGCAATGAGCAGTTCTTC. Its translation: CSVEGQGTSNEQFF. V is TRBV29-1 and J is TRBJ2-1; TRBD1 matches at 7 bases. There are 14 residues in the CDR3. Germline-derived CDR1 and CDR2 are SQVTM and ANQGSEA. Trimming at V came to 1 base and at J to 6 bases, leaving 6 bases not matched to a gene.

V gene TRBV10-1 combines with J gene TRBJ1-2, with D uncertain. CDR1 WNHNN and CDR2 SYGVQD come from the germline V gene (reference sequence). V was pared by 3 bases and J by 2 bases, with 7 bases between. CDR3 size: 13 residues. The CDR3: CASSESGNYGYTF. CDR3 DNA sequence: TGCGCCAGCAGTGAATCGGGAAACTATGGCTACACCTTC.

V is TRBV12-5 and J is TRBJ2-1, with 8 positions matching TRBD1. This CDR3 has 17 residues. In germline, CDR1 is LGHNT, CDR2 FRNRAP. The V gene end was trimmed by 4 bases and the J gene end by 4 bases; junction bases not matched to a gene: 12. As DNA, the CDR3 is TGTGCTAGTGGTTGGAATAATGCACAGGGGGGTTACAATGAGCAGTTCTTC. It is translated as CASGWNNAQGGYNEQFF.

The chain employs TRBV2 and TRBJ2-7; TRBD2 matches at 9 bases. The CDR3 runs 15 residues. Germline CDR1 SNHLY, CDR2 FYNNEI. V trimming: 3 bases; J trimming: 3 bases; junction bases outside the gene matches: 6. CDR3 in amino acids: CASSDEAGGLYEQYF. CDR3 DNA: TGTGCCAGCAGTGACGAAGCGGGGGGCCTCTACGAGCAGTACTTC.

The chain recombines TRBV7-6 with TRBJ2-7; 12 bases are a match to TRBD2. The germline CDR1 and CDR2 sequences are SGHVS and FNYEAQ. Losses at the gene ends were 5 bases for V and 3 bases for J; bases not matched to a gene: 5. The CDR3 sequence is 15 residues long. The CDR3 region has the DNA TGTGCCAGCAGCCTGACTAGCGGGGGATTCTACGAGCAGTACTTC. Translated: CASSLTSGGFYEQYF.

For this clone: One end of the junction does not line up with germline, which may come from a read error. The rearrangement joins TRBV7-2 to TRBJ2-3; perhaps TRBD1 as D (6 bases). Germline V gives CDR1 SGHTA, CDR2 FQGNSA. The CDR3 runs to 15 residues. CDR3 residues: CASSVAGTYTDTQYF. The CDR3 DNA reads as TGTGCCAGCAGCGTAGCCGGGACATACACAGATACGCAGTATTTT. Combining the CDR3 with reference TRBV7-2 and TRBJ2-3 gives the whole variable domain GAGVSQSPSNKVTEKGKDVELRCDPISGHTALYWYRQSLGQGLEFLIYFQGNSAPDKSGLPSDRFSAERTGGSVSTLTIQRTQQEDSAVYLCASSVAGTYTDTQYFGPGTRLTVL.

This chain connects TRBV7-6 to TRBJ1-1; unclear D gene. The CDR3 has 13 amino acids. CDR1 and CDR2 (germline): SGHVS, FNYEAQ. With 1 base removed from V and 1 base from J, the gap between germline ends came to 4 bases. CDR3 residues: CASSLEGNTEAFF. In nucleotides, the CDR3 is TGTGCCAGCAGCTTAGAGGGGAACACTGAAGCTTTCTTT. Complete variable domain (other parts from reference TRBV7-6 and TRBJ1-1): GAGVSQSPRYKVTKRGQDVALRCDPISGHVSLYWYRQALGQGPEFLTYFNYEAQQDKSGLPNDRFSAERPEGSISTLTIQRTEQRDSAMYRCASSLEGNTEAFFGQGTRLTVV.

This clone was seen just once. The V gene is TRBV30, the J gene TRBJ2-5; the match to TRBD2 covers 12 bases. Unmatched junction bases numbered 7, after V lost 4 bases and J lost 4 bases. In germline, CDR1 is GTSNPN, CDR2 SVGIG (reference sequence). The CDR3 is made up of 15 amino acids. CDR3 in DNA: TGTGCCTGGAATCTAGCGGGAGGGCTGCGAGAGACCCAGTACTTC. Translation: CAWNLAGGLRETQYF. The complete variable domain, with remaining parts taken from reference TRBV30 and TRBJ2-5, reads SQTIHQWPATLVQPVGSPLSLECTVEGTSNPNLYWYRQAAGRGLQLLFYSVGIGQISSEVPQNLSASRPQDRQFILSSKKLLLSDSGFYLCAWNLAGGLRETQYFGPGTRLLVL.

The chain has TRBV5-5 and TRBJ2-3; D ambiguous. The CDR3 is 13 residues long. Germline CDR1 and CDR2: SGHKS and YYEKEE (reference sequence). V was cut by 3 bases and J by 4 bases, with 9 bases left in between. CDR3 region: CASSSPWADTQYF. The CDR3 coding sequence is TGTGCCAGCAGCTCCCCTTGGGCAGATACGCAGTATTTT. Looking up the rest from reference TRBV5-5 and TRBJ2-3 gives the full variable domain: DAGVTQSPTHLIKTRGQQVTLRCSPISGHKSVSWYQQVLGQGPQFIFQYYEKEERGRGNFPDRFSARQFPNYSSELNVNALLLGDSALYLCASSSPWADTQYFGPGTRLTVL.

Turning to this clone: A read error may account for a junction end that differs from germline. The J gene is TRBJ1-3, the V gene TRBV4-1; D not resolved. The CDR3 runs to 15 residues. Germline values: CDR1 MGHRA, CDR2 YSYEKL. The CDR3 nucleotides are TGCGCCAGCAGCACCCGCCATTATTCGAGAAACACCGTATATTTT. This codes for CASSTRHYSRNTVYF.

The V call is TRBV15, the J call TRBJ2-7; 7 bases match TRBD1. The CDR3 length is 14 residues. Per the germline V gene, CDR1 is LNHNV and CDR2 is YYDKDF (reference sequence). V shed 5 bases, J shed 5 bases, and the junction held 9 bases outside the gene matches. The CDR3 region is CATSWFQGEDEQYF. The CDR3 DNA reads TGTGCCACCAGCTGGTTCCAGGGGGAAGACGAGCAGTACTTC.

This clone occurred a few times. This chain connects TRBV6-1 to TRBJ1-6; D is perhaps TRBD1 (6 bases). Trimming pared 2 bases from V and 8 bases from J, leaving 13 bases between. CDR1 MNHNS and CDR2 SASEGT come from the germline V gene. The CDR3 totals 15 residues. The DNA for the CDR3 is TGTGCCAGCAGTGAATGGGGGGGGCCGGATTCACCCCTCCACTTT. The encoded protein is CASSEWGGPDSPLHF.

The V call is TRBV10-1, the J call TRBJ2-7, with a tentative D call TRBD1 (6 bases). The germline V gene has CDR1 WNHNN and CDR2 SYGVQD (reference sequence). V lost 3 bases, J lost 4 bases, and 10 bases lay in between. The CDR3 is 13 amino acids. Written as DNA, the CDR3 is TGCGCCAGCAGTGACCCCGGACAGTACGAGCAGTACTTC. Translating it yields CASSDPGQYEQYF.

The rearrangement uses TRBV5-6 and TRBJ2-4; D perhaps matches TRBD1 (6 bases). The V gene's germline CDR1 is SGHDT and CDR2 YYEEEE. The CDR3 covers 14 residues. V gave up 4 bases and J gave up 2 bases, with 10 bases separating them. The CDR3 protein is CASSTGCTKNIQYF. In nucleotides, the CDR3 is TGTGCCAGCAGCACAGGGTGTACCAAAAACATTCAGTACTTC.

CDR3 in amino acids: CASSVELVARGEQYF. The DNA for the CDR3 is TGTGCCAGCAGCGTAGAACTAGTAGCCCGGGGCGAGCAGTACTTC. The chain joins TRBV2 to TRBJ2-7; weak D call: TRBD2 (5 bases). Germline V gives CDR1 SNHLY, CDR2 FYNNEI. Trimming took off 6 bases at V and 6 bases at J, with 21 bases between the two ends. The CDR3 loop spans 15 amino acids.

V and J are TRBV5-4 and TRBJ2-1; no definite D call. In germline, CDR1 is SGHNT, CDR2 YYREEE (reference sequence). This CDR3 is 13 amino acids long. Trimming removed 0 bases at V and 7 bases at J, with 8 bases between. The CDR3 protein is CASSLGLGNEQFF. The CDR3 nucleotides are TGTGCCAGCAGCTTGGGCCTGGGGAATGAGCAGTTCTTC.

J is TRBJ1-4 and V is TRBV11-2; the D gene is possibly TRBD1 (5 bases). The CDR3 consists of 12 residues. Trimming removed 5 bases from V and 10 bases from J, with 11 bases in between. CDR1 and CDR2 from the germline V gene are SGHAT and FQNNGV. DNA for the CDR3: TGTGCCAGCAGCCCGGGGACGGGAAAACTGTTTTTT. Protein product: CASSPGTGKLFF.

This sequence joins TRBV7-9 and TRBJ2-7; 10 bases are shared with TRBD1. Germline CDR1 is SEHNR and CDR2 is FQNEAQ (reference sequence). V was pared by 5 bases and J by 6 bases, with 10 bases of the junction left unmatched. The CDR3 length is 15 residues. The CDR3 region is CASSPPGQGMFEQYF. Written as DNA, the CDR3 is TGTGCCAGCAGCCCACCGGGACAGGGGATGTTCGAGCAGTACTTC.

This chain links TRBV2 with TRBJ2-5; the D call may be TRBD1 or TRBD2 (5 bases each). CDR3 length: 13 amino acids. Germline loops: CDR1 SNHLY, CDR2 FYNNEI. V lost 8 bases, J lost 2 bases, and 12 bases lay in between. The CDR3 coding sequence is TGTGCCAGCGTGGGACGGAATCAAGAGACCCAGTACTTC. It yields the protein CASVGRNQETQYF. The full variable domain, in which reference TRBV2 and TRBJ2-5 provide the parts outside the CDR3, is EPEVTQTPSHQVTQMGQEVILRCVPISNHLYFYWYRQILGQKVEFLVSFYNNEISEKSEIFDDQFSVERPDGSNFTLKIRSTKLEDSAMYFCASVGRNQETQYFGPGTRLLVL.

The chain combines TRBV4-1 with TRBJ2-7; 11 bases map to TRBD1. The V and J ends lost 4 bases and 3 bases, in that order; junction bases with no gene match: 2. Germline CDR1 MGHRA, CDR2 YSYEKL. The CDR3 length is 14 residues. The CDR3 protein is CASSPGTGGYEQYF. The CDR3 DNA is TGCGCCAGCAGCCCCGGGACAGGGGGCTACGAGCAGTACTTC.

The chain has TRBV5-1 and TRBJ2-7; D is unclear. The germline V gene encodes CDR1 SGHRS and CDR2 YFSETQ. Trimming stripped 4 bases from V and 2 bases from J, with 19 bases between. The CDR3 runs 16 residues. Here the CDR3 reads CASSTMGPVLTYEQYF. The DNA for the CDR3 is TGCGCCAGCAGCACAATGGGCCCCGTATTGACCTACGAGCAGTACTTC.

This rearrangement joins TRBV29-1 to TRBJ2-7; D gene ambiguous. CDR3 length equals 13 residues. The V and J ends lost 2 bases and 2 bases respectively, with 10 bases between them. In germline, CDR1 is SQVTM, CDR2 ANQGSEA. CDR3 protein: CSVERPNTYEQYF. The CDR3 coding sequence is TGCAGCGTTGAACGTCCGAACACCTACGAGCAGTACTTC.

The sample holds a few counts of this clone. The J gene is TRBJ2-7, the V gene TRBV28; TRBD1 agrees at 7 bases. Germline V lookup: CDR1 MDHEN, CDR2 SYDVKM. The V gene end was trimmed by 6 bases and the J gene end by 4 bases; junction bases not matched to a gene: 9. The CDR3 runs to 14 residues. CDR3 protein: CASSLGTATYEQYF. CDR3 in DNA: TGTGCCAGCAGCCTCGGGACAGCCACTTACGAGCAGTACTTC.